These T cell receptor beta chains were read from a single sample in a study of T-cell reconstitution after alpha-beta-depleted transplantation in children. TCRdb reprocessed the PCR reads with MiXCR, giving one entry per CDR3 protein. The data contain nearly 350,000 distinct CDR3 sequences, around 15% of them singletons. Sample: PBMCs, mostly from graft donor cells, taken 360 days after TCRalphabeta/CD19-depleted stem cell transplant. These receptors were taken from a male patient aged 2 to 10 who had a stem cell transplant for acute lymphoblastic leukemia, so the T cells may come from the graft donor. Both conserved end residues are part of each CDR3. D genes are given only for firm matches. Size tells how often a clone was seen (once, few, many) or the class of an expanded clone, and some rows leave it out.

j_call | clone_size | v_call | d_call | cdr3_aa | cdr3_nt
TRBJ1-5 | few | TRBV9 | - | CASSVDGGARPQPQHF | TGTGCCAGCAGCGTAGATGGGGGGGCGAGGCCCCAGCCCCAGCATTTT
TRBJ2-5 | few | TRBV4-2 | TRBD2 | CASSLRLAGAEETQYF | TGTGCCAGCAGCCTCCGACTAGCGGGAGCCGAAGAGACCCAGTACTTC
TRBJ2-3 | few | TRBV5-1 | - | CASSLGLATTDTQYF | TGCGCCAGCAGCTTGGGCCTAGCCACCACAGATACGCAGTATTTT
TRBJ2-3 | - | TRBV28 | TRBD1 | CASSLWGTDRTDTQYF | TGTGCCAGCAGTTTATGGGGGACGGACAGGACAGATACGCAGTATTTT
TRBJ2-1 | few | TRBV28 | - | CAIKLGPTSYNEQFF | TGTGCCATTAAACTCGGGCCTACCTCCTACAATGAGCAGTTCTTC
TRBJ2-7 | once | TRBV20-1 | TRBD1 | CSASGTGAVWDEQYF | TGCAGTGCTAGTGGGACAGGGGCCGTCTGGGACGAGCAGTACTTC
TRBJ2-3 | - | TRBV15 | TRBD2 | CATSSPGLADSTDTQYF | TGTGCCACCAGCAGTCCGGGACTAGCGGATAGCACAGATACGCAGTATTTT
TRBJ2-5 | many | TRBV11-2 | - | CASSLTSEGYQETQYF | TGTGCCAGCAGCTTAACCTCAGAGGGGTACCAAGAGACCCAGTACTTC
TRBJ2-3 | few | TRBV29-1 | - | CSGIEDTQYF | TGCAGCGGTATAGAAGATACGCAGTATTTT
TRBJ2-7 | few | TRBV6-1 | - | CASKEVGTGAYEQYF | TGTGCCAGCAAAGAGGTGGGAACGGGAGCCTACGAGCAGTACTTC
TRBJ2-5 | few | TRBV28 | TRBD1 | CASSFADRVGETQYF | TGTGCCAGCAGCTTCGCCGACAGGGTAGGGGAGACCCAGTACTTC
TRBJ2-3 | - | TRBV27 | TRBD2 | CASSPGTSDVDTQYF | TGTGCCAGCAGTCCTGGGACTAGCGACGTAGATACGCAGTATTTT
TRBJ2-5 | - | TRBV5-1 | TRBD2 | CASSTGGHQETQYF | TGCGCCAGCAGTACGGGAGGGCACCAAGAGACCCAGTACTTC